This T cell receptor (beta chain) was documented in a study of T cell responses to AZD1222 COVID-19 vaccine. Notes on the study in general: Seropositive AZD1222 recipients at baseline numbered only five or six. None of the repertoires were sampled until the peak T cell response had passed. A reported finding is that nearly half of spike-specific TCRs target unmutated variant regions.

The sample holds one count of this clone. As yet, its antigen is unknown. J lost 5 bases, V lost 3 bases, and 5 bases had no gene match. Per the germline V gene, CDR1 is SGHTA and CDR2 is FQGNSA. The CDR3 extends over 15 amino acids. Sequenced by immunoSEQ multiplex PCR; TCRdb stores in-frame clones only, minus some. The sample holds around 100,000 clones, 70% to 90% seen once. This clonotype originated in an adult in good health. This sequence joins TRBV7-2 and TRBJ2-7; 12 bases fit TRBD2. This sample comprised peripheral blood, obtained on day 0 of MenACWY control vaccination. CDR3 sequence reads: CASSFGLAGSNEQYF. For the CDR3, the DNA is TGTGCCAGCAGCTTTGGACTAGCGGGAAGCAACGAGCAGTACTTC.